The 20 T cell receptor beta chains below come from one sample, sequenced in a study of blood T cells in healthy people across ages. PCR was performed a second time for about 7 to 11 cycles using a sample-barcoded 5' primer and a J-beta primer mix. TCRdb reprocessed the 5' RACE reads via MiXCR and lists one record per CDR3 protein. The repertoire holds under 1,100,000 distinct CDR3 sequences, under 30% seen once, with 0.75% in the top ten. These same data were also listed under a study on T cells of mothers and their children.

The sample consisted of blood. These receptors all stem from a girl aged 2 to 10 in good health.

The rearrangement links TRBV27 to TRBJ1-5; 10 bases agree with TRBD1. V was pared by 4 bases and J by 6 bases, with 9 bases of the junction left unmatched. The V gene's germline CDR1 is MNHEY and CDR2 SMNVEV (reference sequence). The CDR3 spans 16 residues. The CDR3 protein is CASSSGTGALGQPQHF. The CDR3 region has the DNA TGTGCCAGCAGTTCTGGGACAGGGGCGCTAGGTCAGCCCCAGCATTTT.

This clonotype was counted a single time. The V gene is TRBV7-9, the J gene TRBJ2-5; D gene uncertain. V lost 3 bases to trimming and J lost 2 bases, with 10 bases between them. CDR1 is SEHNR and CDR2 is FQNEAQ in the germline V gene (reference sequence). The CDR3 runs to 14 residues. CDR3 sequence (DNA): TGTGCCAGCAGCTTCTACAGTAATCAAGAGACCCAGTACTTC. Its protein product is CASSFYSNQETQYF.

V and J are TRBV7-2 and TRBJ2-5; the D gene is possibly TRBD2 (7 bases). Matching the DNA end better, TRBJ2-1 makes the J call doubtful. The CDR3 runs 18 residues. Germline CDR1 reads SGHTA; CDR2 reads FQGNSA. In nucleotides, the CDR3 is TGTGCCAGCAGCTTAGATTTGGGGGGGGCGCATGCGTTGGGTGAGCAGTTCTTC. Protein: CASSLDLGGAHALGEQFF.

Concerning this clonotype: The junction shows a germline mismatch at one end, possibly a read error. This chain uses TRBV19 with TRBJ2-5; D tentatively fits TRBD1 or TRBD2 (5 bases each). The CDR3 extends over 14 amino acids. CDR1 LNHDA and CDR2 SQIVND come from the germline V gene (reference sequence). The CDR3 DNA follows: TGTGCCAGTAGTGAACTGAGGGACGAAGAGGCCCAGTACTTC. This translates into CASSELRDEEAQYF.

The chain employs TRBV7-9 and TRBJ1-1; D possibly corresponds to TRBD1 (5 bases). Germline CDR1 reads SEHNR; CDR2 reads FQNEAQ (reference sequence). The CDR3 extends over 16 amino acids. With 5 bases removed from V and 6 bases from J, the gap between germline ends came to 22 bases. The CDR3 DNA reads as TGTGCCAGCAGCCTCCTGCTGTGGGGGGAGTCCGCTGAAGCTTTCTTT. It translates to CASSLLLWGESAEAFF.

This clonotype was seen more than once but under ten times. The CDR3 DNA follows: TGCGCCAGCAGCTTGGACAGACCCAACTACGAGCAGTACTTC. Translating it yields CASSLDRPNYEQYF. The chain recombines TRBV5-1 with TRBJ2-7; D is ambiguous. V shed 0 bases and J shed 3 bases, with 10 bases lying between them. The V gene's germline CDR1 is SGHRS and CDR2 YFSETQ. This CDR3 has 14 residues. Full variable domain (remainder filled in from reference TRBV5-1 and TRBJ2-7): KAGVTQTPRYLIKTRGQQVTLSCSPISGHRSVSWYQQTPGQGLQFLFEYFSETQRNKGNFPGRFSGRQFSNSRSEMNVSTLELGDSALYLCASSLDRPNYEQYFGPGTRLTVT.

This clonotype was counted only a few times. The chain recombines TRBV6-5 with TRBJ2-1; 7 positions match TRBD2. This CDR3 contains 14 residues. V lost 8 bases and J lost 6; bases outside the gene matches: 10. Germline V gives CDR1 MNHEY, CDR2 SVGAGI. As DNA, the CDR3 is TGTGCCAGCCGAGGTGGGGCTAGCGGCAATGAGCAGTTCTTC. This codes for CASRGGASGNEQFF.

The CDR3 protein is CASSHQILAGGHNEQFF. The CDR3 DNA sequence: TGCGCCAGCAGCCATCAAATACTAGCGGGGGGCCACAATGAGCAGTTCTTC. The chain carries TRBV4-3 and TRBJ2-1, with 12 bases fitting TRBD2. Trimming took 3 bases from V and 5 from J; bases not matched to a gene: 8. The CDR3 is 17 amino acids. CDR1 and CDR2 from the germline V gene are LGHNA and YSLEER.

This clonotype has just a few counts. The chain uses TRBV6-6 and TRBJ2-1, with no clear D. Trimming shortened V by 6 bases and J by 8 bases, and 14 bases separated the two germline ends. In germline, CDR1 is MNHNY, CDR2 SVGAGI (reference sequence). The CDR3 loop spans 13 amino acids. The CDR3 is CASSPPQSHEQFF. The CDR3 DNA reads TGTGCCAGCAGCCCCCCCCAGAGCCATGAGCAGTTCTTC.

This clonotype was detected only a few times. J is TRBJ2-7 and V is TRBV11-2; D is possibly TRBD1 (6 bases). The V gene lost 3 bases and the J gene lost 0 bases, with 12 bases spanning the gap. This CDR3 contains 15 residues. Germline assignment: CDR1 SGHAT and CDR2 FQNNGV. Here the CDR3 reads CASSFPTGNSYEQYF. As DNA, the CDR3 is TGTGCCAGCAGCTTCCCGACAGGAAACTCCTACGAGCAGTACTTC.

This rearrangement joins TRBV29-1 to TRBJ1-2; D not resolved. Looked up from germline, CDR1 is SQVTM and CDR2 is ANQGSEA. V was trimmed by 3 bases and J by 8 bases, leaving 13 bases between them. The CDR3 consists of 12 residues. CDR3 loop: CSVERPGVGYTF. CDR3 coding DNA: TGCAGCGTTGAGAGGCCCGGGGTGGGCTACACCTTC.

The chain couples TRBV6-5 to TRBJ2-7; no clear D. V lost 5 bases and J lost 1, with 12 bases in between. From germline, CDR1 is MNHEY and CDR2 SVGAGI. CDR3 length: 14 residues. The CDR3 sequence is CASSLAADSYEQYF. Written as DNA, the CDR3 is TGTGCCAGCAGTCTCGCGGCAGATTCCTACGAGCAGTACTTC.

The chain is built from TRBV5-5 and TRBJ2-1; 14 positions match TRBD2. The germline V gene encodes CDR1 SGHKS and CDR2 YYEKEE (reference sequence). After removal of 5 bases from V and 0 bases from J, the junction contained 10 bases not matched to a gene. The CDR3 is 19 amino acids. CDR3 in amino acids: CASRLRLAGGESSYNEQFF. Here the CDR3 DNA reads TGTGCCAGCAGGTTGAGACTAGCGGGAGGGGAGAGCTCCTACAATGAGCAGTTCTTC.

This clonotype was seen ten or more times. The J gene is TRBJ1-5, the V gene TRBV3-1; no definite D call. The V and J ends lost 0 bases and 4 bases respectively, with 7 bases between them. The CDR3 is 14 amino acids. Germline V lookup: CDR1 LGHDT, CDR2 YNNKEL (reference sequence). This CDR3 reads CASSQDSGNQPQHF. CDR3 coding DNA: TGTGCCAGCAGCCAAGATAGTGGGAATCAGCCCCAGCATTTT.

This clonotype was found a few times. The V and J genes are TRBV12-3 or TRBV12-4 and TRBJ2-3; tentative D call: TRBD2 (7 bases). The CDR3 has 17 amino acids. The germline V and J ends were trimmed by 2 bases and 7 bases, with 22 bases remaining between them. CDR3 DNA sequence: TGTGCCAGCAGTTTATTTTGGGGGGGGGCCCTGACAAATACGCAGTATTTT. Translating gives CASSLFWGGALTNTQYF.

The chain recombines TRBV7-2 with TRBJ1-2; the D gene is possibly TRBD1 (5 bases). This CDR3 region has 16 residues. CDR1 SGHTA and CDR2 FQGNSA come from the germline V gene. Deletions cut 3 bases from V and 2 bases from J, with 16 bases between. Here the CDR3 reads CASSFGAGLVNYGYTF. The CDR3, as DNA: TGTGCCAGCAGCTTCGGGGCTGGCTTAGTCAACTATGGCTACACCTTC.

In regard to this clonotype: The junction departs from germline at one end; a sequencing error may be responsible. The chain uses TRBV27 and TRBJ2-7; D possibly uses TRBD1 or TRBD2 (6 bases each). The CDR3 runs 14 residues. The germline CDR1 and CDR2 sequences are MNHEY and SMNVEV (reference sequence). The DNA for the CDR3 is TGTGTCAGCAGTTTACAAGGGGGGTACCACGAGCAGTACTTC. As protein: CVSSLQGGYHEQYF.

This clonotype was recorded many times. The CDR3 DNA follows: TGTGCCAGCAGCTCAACTTTGAACACTGAAGCTTTCTTT. Translation: CASSSTLNTEAFF. The V call is TRBV7-9, the J call TRBJ1-1; the D is unclear. Between the trimmed V and J ends, which lost 4 bases and 0 bases, there was a span of 6 bases. CDR3 length equals 13 residues. From germline, CDR1 is SEHNR and CDR2 FQNEAQ (reference sequence).

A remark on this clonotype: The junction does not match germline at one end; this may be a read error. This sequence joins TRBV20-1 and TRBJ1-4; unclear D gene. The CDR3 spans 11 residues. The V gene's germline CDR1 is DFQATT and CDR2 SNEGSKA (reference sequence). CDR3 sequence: CSARVAGKLFF. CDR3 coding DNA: TGCAGTGCGAGAGTCGCCGGGAAACTGTTTTTT.

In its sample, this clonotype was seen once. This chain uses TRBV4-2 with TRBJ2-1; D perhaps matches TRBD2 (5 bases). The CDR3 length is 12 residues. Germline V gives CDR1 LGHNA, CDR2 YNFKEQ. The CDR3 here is CGTGDSYNEQFF. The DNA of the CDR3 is TGTGGGACTGGTGACTCCTACAATGAGCAGTTCTTC.